This T cell receptor beta chain was identified in a study of molecular identifiers for immune sequencing clone quantification. Study-wide results and caveats: Clones carrying above 20 RNA copies accounted for over 99% of effector molecules, under 1% in naive cells. Jurkat TCR RNA spiked in from one cell (amid more than 850,000 naive cells) was reportedly detectable.

Notes on this clonotype: No antigen is known for it. This may be a read error: a much more frequent sequence differs by one nucleotide.

The germline V gene encodes CDR1 MGHDK and CDR2 SYGVNS. This CDR3 is 15 amino acids long. Previously described methods and listed TCR primers produced bulk TCR libraries. Via MiXCR, TCRdb re-called the PCR reads, giving one row per CDR3 protein. The sample carries 60,000 to 80,000 distinct CDR3 sequences, about 18% recorded once. The clonotype comes from a human donor in good health. Some libraries in this study had Jurkat cell RNA spiked in. V gene TRBV25-1 combines with J gene TRBJ2-1; 7 positions agree with TRBD2. The specimen sequenced was naive CD8+ T cells from blood, with Jurkat cell RNA spiked in. Subset given: FACS-sorted CD8+CD4-CCR7+CD45RA+ naive T cells. CDR3 amino acids: CASSSSAGFYNEQSF. As DNA, the CDR3 is TGTGCCAGCAGTTCCTCAGCGGGATTCTACAATGAGCAGTCCTTC.